The subject of this entry is one T cell receptor (beta chain). The antigen is undetermined. These data belong to a study of cytomegalovirus exposure and HLA in healthy donors. Study outcomes and limitations: An analysis was carried out at a later point. It showed that HLA-associated TCR beta chains were more clonally expanded than equally common non-associated chains.

The CDR3 runs to 16 residues. The PCR contained 60 Vbeta and 13 Jbeta primers. Clones were read by immunoSEQ multiplex PCR, and TCRdb kept only the in-frame ones, dropping some. Its table lists more than 30,000 clones. This clonotype was sampled from a man aged 40-55 years in good health and CMV-seropositive. The sequenced sample was PBMCs. The J gene is TRBJ2-7, the V gene TRBV21-1; the D call in the table, TRBD2, was not verified against the DNA. TRBV21-1 is a documented pseudogene. CDR3 sequence reads: CAIPLRWPHEYYEQYF. The CDR3 region has the DNA TGTGCCATCCCCCTGCGGTGGCCGCATGAATACTACGAGCAGTACTTC.